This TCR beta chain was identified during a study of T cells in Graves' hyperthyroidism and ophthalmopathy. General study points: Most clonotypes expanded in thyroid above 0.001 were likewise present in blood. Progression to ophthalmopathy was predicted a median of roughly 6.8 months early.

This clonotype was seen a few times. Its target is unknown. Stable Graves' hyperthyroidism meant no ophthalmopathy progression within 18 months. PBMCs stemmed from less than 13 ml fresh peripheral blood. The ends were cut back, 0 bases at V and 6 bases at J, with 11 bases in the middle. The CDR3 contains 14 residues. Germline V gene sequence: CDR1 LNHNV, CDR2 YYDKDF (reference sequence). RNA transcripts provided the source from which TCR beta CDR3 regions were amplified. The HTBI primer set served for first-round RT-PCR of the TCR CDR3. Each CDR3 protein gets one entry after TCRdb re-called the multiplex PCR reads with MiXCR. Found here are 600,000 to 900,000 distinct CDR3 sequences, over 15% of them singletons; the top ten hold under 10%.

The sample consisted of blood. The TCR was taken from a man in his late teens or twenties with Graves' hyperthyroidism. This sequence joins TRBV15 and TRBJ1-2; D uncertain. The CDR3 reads CATSRESRTDGYTF. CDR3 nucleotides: TGTGCCACCAGCAGAGAAAGTCGGACGGATGGCTACACCTTC.